The rows below give T cell receptor beta chains drawn from one sample of a study of blood T cell repertoires in COVID-19. The table came from immunoSEQ multiplex PCR; TCRdb's copy has only in-frame clones and leaves some out. The sample has tens of thousands of clones; 90% are singletons. The sample was peripheral blood. These receptors came from a man aged 50-60 years with acute or convalescent COVID-19. CDR3s leave out the opening cysteine and the closing phenylalanine or tryptophan.

v_call	cdr3_length	j_call	cdr3_aa
TRBV12-5	14	TRBJ1-1	ASGNSNLGGYTEAF
TRBV2	13	TRBJ2-4	ASIGQGLAKNIQY
TRBV12-3/TRBV12-4	11	TRBJ1-1	ASTLMGGSEAF
TRBV27	14	TRBJ2-1	ASSPLVAGVENEQF
TRBV27	12	TRBJ1-2	ASSFVGDRYGYT
TRBV9	13	TRBJ2-7	ASSPPDRGSYEQY
TRBV9	13	TRBJ2-7	ASSVGASVNYEQY
TRBV2	15	TRBJ2-3	ASFRDRVPIRTDTQY
TRBV19	13	TRBJ1-4	ASSTYRGENEKLF
TRBV6-5	10	TRBJ1-2	GTRQVGYGYT
TRBV27	10	TRBJ2-1	ASFSSAKGQF
TRBV29-1	11	TRBJ2-7	SVEEPGQGEQY
TRBV4-1	15	TRBJ1-6	ASSQADRVSYNSPLH
TRBV19	11	TRBJ2-5	ASTPDSEETQY
TRBV6-6	13	TRBJ1-1	ASIDRTGSNTEAF
TRBV15	12	TRBJ1-2	ATSRGRQGVGYT
TRBV28	13	TRBJ1-2	ASSLYDTRGGGYT
TRBV5-1	14	TRBJ2-2	ASSFLVGGDTGELF
TRBV5-8	13	TRBJ1-5	ASSGGTVSNQPQH
TRBV12-5	12	TRBJ2-7	ASGLSSGGGVQY
TRBV18	13	TRBJ1-5	ASSPGTGVGQPQH
TRBV19	12	TRBJ2-5	ASRPSGRRETQY
TRBV24-1	14	TRBJ1-3	ATSDPTPGSGNTIY
TRBV7-9	13	TRBJ1-2	ASSPPGVSGYGYT
TRBV2	12	TRBJ1-1	ASRVQNAGTEAF
TRBV10-2	13	TRBJ1-6	ASSGRDRENSPLH
TRBV3-1/TRBV3-2	13	TRBJ2-1	ASSQGEGHVDEQF